This T cell receptor (beta chain) was recovered during a study of shared clonotypes between healthy human individuals. The repertoire was sequenced with immunoSEQ multiplex PCR; TCRdb's copy has only in-frame clones and lacks some. The sample lists about 580,000 clones; roughly 98% were seen once. Trimming cost V 4 bases and J 7 bases, with 14 bases left between them. The CDR3 length is 13 residues. Looked up from germline, CDR1 is SGDLS and CDR2 is YYNGEE. Naive CD8 populations comprised CD45RO-negative cells positively selected for CCR7, excluding terminally differentiated effector memory CD45RA+ cells.

The TCR originated in a man aged 30 to 45 in good health. Source material: naive CD8+ T cells sorted from blood. The chain joins TRBV9 to TRBJ1-2; weak D call: TRBD1 (6 bases). This CDR3 reads CASSPTNRAGYTF. The CDR3 bases are TGTGCCAGCAGCCCCACCAACAGGGCTGGCTACACCTTC.